Each of the 32 T cell receptor beta chains below was sequenced from the same sample in a study of blood T cell repertoires in COVID-19. Sequencing used immunoSEQ multiplex PCR; TCRdb keeps in-frame clones, though not all of them. The sample lists about 260,000 clones, around four fifths occurring once. What was sequenced was PBMCs or T cells enriched from blood (not recorded which). The receptors were gathered from a man aged 25 to 45 with acute COVID-19.

The V call is TRBV19, the J call TRBJ1-6, with D perhaps matching TRBD1 (5 bases). V was clipped by 6 bases and J by 5 bases, with 14 bases between them. The CDR3 is 15 amino acids. Germline CDR1 is LNHDA and CDR2 is SQIVND (reference sequence). Written as DNA, the CDR3 is TGTGCCAGTAGGTTGTCCCAGGGTCATAATTCACCCCTCCACTTT. Protein: CASRLSQGHNSPLHF.

The CDR3: CASSEWAGKNIQYF. The CDR3 DNA sequence: TGTGCCAGCAGTGAGTGGGCGGGCAAAAACATTCAGTACTTC. The V call is TRBV6-1, the J call TRBJ2-4; the D gene is possibly TRBD2 (5 bases). The V gene's germline CDR1 is MNHNS and CDR2 SASEGT. The CDR3 is 14 residues long. V was cut by 3 bases and J by 3 bases, with 9 bases left in between.

The V and J genes are TRBV19 and TRBJ2-2; TRBD1 agrees at 7 bases. With 4 bases clipped from V and 1 base from J, the junction kept 3 bases outside the gene matches. CDR1 is LNHDA and CDR2 is SQIVND in the germline V gene (reference sequence). This CDR3 region has 15 residues. This CDR3 is CASSNRGQNTGELFF. In DNA, the CDR3 is TGTGCCAGTAGTAACAGGGGACAGAACACCGGGGAGCTGTTTTTT.

V and J are TRBV3-1 (or the pseudogene TRBV3-2) and TRBJ1-4; D remains ambiguous. Trimming took off 6 bases at V and 2 bases at J, with 10 bases between the two ends. Germline-derived CDR1 and CDR2 are LGHDT and YNNKEL (reference sequence). The CDR3 totals 14 residues. DNA for the CDR3: TGTGCCAGCAGTCCGCAGGCGACTAATGAAAAACTGTTTTTT. It translates to CASSPQATNEKLFF.

The rearrangement links TRBV6-1 to TRBJ2-7; weak D call: TRBD1 (5 bases). V lost 3 bases and J lost 4, with 13 bases in between. Germline CDR1 and CDR2: MNHNS and SASEGT. This CDR3 has 14 amino acids. CDR3 nucleotide sequence: TGTGCCAGCAGTGAGGCAGGGCGGCTTTACGAGCAGTACGTC. It yields the protein CASSEAGRLYEQYV.

The chain has TRBV15 and TRBJ1-2, with no clear D. The V gene's germline CDR1 is LNHNV and CDR2 YYDKDF (reference sequence). The V end was cut by 8 bases, the J end by 1 base, with 11 bases between. The CDR3 is 13 residues long. The CDR3, as DNA: TGTGCCACCGGGCTGGGAGGTAACTATGGCTACACCTTC. Protein: CATGLGGNYGYTF.

This clone was counted between two and nine times. The sample contains more than one DNA sequence encoding this CDR3. The chain uses TRBV6-5 and TRBJ1-1; TRBD1 agrees at 7 bases. The V and J ends lost 6 bases and 2 bases, in that order; junction bases with no gene match: 6. The V gene's germline CDR1 is MNHEY and CDR2 SVGAGI. This CDR3 spans 14 amino acids. The CDR3 here is CASRDGTANTEAFF. For the CDR3, the DNA is TGTGCCAGCAGGGACGGGACAGCAAACACTGAAGCTTTCTTT.

The chain is built from TRBV18 and TRBJ2-3; 12 bases are shared with TRBD2. The V and J ends lost 2 bases and 2 bases, in that order; junction bases with no gene match: 11. The CDR3 loop spans 19 amino acids. The germline V gene has CDR1 KGHSH and CDR2 LQKENI. This CDR3 reads CASSPGATSGGFFTDTQYF. In DNA, the CDR3 is TGTGCCAGCTCACCAGGAGCCACTAGCGGGGGGTTCTTCACAGATACGCAGTATTTT.

The chain is built from TRBV28 and TRBJ1-6; D is unclear. In germline, CDR1 is MDHEN, CDR2 SYDVKM. The length of the CDR3 is 17 residues. Between the trimmed V and J ends, which lost 4 bases and 0 bases, there was a span of 13 bases. The CDR3 nucleotides are TGTGCCAGCAGTTCAATTCCCACGAGCTCCTATAATTCACCCCTCCACTTT. It is translated as CASSSIPTSSYNSPLHF.

The chain carries TRBV19 and TRBJ1-2, with D perhaps matching TRBD1 (6 bases). This CDR3 comprises 13 residues. CDR1 and CDR2 from the germline V gene are LNHDA and SQIVND (reference sequence). Trimming stripped 6 bases from V and 7 bases from J, with 15 bases between. The CDR3 loop reads CASSPTGSGGYTF. The CDR3 bases are TGTGCCAGTAGCCCAACAGGGTCTGGTGGCTACACCTTC. The full variable domain, rest sourced from reference TRBV19 and TRBJ1-2, is DGGITQSPKYLFRKEGQNVTLSCEQNLNHDAMYWYRQDPGQGLRLIYYSQIVNDFQKGDIAEGYSVSREKKESFPLTVTSAQKNPTAFYLCASSPTGSGGYTFGSGTRLTVV.

The rearrangement joins TRBV2 to TRBJ2-3; 8 nucleotides line up with TRBD1. CDR1 is SNHLY and CDR2 is FYNNEI in the germline V gene. The junction had 5 bases not matched to a gene; V was cut back by 6 bases and J by 0 bases. The CDR3 spans 15 residues. Here the CDR3 DNA reads TGTGCCAGCAGCGCGACAGGGGCTAGCACAGATACGCAGTATTTT. Translation gives CASSATGASTDTQYF.

V and J are TRBV2 and TRBJ1-2; 11 bases agree with TRBD1. There are 13 residues in the CDR3. V lost 6 bases, J lost 8 bases, and 5 bases stayed unmatched. Germline V CDR1 and CDR2: SNHLY, FYNNEI. CDR3 DNA sequence: TGTGCCAGCAGGGGACAGGGGGTAAGCGGCTACACCTTC. Protein: CASRGQGVSGYTF.

V is TRBV6-5 and J is TRBJ2-2; 7 nucleotides align to TRBD1. Trimming cost V 0 bases and J 6 bases; bases outside gene matches: 7. Germline V gene lookup returns CDR1 MNHEY and CDR2 SVGAGI. The CDR3 has 16 residues. The CDR3 loop is CASSYSDRVVSGELFF. The CDR3 DNA follows: TGTGCCAGCAGTTACTCTGACAGGGTGGTTTCCGGGGAGCTGTTTTTT.

V usage is TRBV6-5 and J usage is TRBJ2-2, with 8 bases that match TRBD1. The V gene's germline CDR1 is MNHEY and CDR2 SVGAGI. The CDR3 extends over 14 amino acids. The J segment lost 1 base and the V segment lost 6 bases, leaving 1 base of the junction unmatched. The CDR3 reads CASRGTGNTGELFF. In DNA form, the CDR3 reads TGTGCCAGCAGGGGGACAGGGAACACCGGGGAGCTGTTTTTT.

V is TRBV5-6 and J is TRBJ1-1; tentatively, D is TRBD1 (6 bases). The CDR3 has 14 amino acids. Germline CDR1 SGHDT, CDR2 YYEEEE. Trimming removed 4 bases at V and 0 bases at J, with 10 bases between. The CDR3 protein is CASSQTGMNTEAFF. The CDR3 bases are TGTGCCAGCAGCCAGACAGGAATGAACACTGAAGCTTTCTTT.

The CDR3 DNA follows: TGTGCCAGCTCACCGGGACAGGGGGCGGAAGGCTACACCTTC. It codes for CASSPGQGAEGYTF. The rearrangement joins TRBV18 to TRBJ1-2; TRBD1 matches 12 bases. From germline, CDR1 is KGHSH and CDR2 LQKENI. V lost 3 bases and J lost 8; bases outside the gene matches: 4. The CDR3 loop spans 14 amino acids.

Worth noting for this clone: Other DNA sequences in the same sample also yield this CDR3. This chain uses TRBV28 with TRBJ1-5, with a tentative D call TRBD1 (5 bases). Germline V gene lookup returns CDR1 MDHEN and CDR2 SYDVKM. The CDR3 loop spans 15 amino acids. V dropped 6 bases and J dropped 4 bases, with 16 bases sitting between them. The CDR3 DNA reads TGTGCCAGCAGCTTGGCTGGGGCGGGAAATCAGCCCCAGCATTTT. This translates into CASSLAGAGNQPQHF.

The rearrangement uses TRBV19 and TRBJ1-5; 7 nucleotides align to TRBD1. The CDR3 totals 15 residues. The germline V gene has CDR1 LNHDA and CDR2 SQIVND (reference sequence). V gave up 4 bases and J gave up 10 bases; unmatched junction bases: 13. The CDR3 loop reads CASSKEGQSPGPQHF. The DNA for the CDR3 is TGTGCCAGTAGTAAGGAGGGACAGTCCCCTGGTCCCCAGCATTTT.

The chain links TRBV4-1 to TRBJ1-1, with D possibly TRBD1 on 5 matching bases. The CDR3 sequence is 13 residues long. Germline-derived CDR1 and CDR2 are MGHRA and YSYEKL. V was cut by 4 bases and J by 4 bases, with 10 bases left in between. CDR3 coding DNA: TGCGCCAGCAGCCGCGGGGCGAGCACTGAAGCTTTCTTT. This translates into CASSRGASTEAFF.

This rearrangement joins TRBV4-2 to TRBJ1-2, with no clear D. The CDR3 covers 15 residues. Germline V lookup: CDR1 LGHNA, CDR2 YNFKEQ. Deletions cut 1 base from V and 3 bases from J, with 12 bases between. As DNA, the CDR3 is TGTGCCAGCAGCCAAGGGCAGGAACTTCACTATGGCTACACCTTC. This codes for CASSQGQELHYGYTF.

The rearrangement uses TRBV7-9 and TRBJ2-5; 9 nucleotides match TRBD1. The V segment lost 5 bases and the J segment 4 bases; nucleotides outside the gene matches: 8. The CDR3 runs to 15 residues. CDR1 is SEHNR, CDR2 FQNEAQ, per germline (reference sequence). CDR3 region: CASSGRDRVAETQYF. The CDR3 DNA reads TGTGCCAGCAGCGGCCGGGACAGGGTTGCAGAGACCCAGTACTTC.

The J gene is TRBJ1-1, the V gene TRBV28; TRBD1 might be the D (5 bases). Germline V CDR1 and CDR2: MDHEN, SYDVKM. Between the trimmed V and J ends, which lost 10 bases and 8 bases, there was a span of 23 bases. The CDR3 is 14 residues long. The CDR3 DNA reads as TGTGCCACCCAGGTGAAGCTAACCGCAGGGGAAGCTTTCTTT. This encodes CATQVKLTAGEAFF.

The chain combines TRBV19 with TRBJ2-2; TRBD1 is a possible D gene (5 bases). This CDR3 comprises 15 residues. CDR1 and CDR2 from the germline V gene are LNHDA and SQIVND (reference sequence). V shed 3 bases and J shed 6 bases, with 14 bases lying between them. The CDR3 DNA is TGTGCCAGTAGTATTGGAGCAGGGATTCCCGGGGAGCTGTTTTTT. Amino acid sequence: CASSIGAGIPGELFF. Drawing the rest from reference TRBV19 and TRBJ2-2, the complete variable domain is DGGITQSPKYLFRKEGQNVTLSCEQNLNHDAMYWYRQDPGQGLRLIYYSQIVNDFQKGDIAEGYSVSREKKESFPLTVTSAQKNPTAFYLCASSIGAGIPGELFFGEGSRLTVL.

The V and J genes are TRBV5-5 and TRBJ1-2; D remains ambiguous. The CDR3 spans 13 residues. Per germline, CDR1 SGHKS and CDR2 YYEKEE (reference sequence). The V gene lost 0 bases and the J gene lost 2 bases, with 5 bases spanning the gap. CDR3 nucleotide sequence: TGTGCCAGCAGCTTGGCGGGGAACTATGGCTACACCTTC. Protein product: CASSLAGNYGYTF.

This chain joins TRBV30 and TRBJ1-2; D is unresolved. The V end lost 0 bases, the J end lost 12 bases, and 20 bases lay between the germline ends. CDR1 and CDR2 from the germline V gene are GTSNPN and SVGIG (reference sequence). This CDR3 comprises 14 residues. CDR3 in amino acids: CAWSVGRRGRGDTF. The CDR3, as DNA: TGTGCCTGGAGTGTAGGGAGACGCGGTCGTGGGGACACCTTC.

This chain uses TRBV29-1 with TRBJ1-1; D possibly corresponds to TRBD1 (5 bases). Germline CDR1 is SQVTM and CDR2 is ANQGSEA. V was clipped by 4 bases and J by 0 bases, with 9 bases between them. The CDR3 is made up of 13 amino acids. The CDR3 sequence is CSVGVGLNTEAFF. Written as DNA, the CDR3 is TGCAGCGTTGGGGTGGGGCTGAACACTGAAGCTTTCTTT.

This rearrangement joins TRBV7-9 to TRBJ1-1; TRBD1 agrees at 9 bases. The CDR3 runs to 16 residues. Per germline, CDR1 SEHNR and CDR2 FQNEAQ (reference sequence). Trimming at V came to 6 bases and at J to 5 bases, leaving 13 bases not matched to a gene. The CDR3 loop reads CASRQSAQGAQTEAFF. The CDR3 nucleotides read TGTGCCAGCAGGCAGTCCGCACAGGGGGCGCAGACTGAAGCTTTCTTT.

V gene TRBV27 combines with J gene TRBJ2-2; 9 nucleotides align to TRBD1. The CDR3 sequence is 14 residues long. Germline trimming cut 5 bases from V and 10 bases from J; bases unmatched to any gene: 8. Germline assignment: CDR1 MNHEY and CDR2 SMNVEV (reference sequence). Here the CDR3 DNA reads TGTGCCAGCAGTCCCGGGACAGGGTTGTTGGAGCTGTTTTTT. It encodes CASSPGTGLLELFF.

CDR3 loop: CASRGGTEAFF. In nucleotides, the CDR3 is TGTGCCAGCCGCGGGGGGACTGAAGCTTTCTTT. This rearrangement joins TRBV7-2 to TRBJ1-1, with D maybe TRBD1 (5 bases). The CDR3 has 11 residues. CDR1 SGHTA and CDR2 FQGNSA come from the germline V gene. Between the trimmed V and J ends, which lost 8 bases and 5 bases, there was a span of 9 bases.

The V and J genes are TRBV4-1 and TRBJ2-3; D unresolved. Germline V gives CDR1 MGHRA, CDR2 YSYEKL. The ends were cut back, 1 base at V and 2 bases at J, with 10 bases in the middle. This CDR3 is 15 amino acids long. CDR3 DNA sequence: TGCGCCAGCAGCCAAGGGAGCCTGCTCACAGATACGCAGTATTTT. Amino acids: CASSQGSLLTDTQYF.

This clone appeared a single time. The chain recombines TRBV7-6 with TRBJ1-1; D is perhaps TRBD1 (6 bases). Trimming took off 4 bases at V and 1 base at J, with 10 bases between the two ends. This CDR3 has 14 amino acids. Germline V gene sequence: CDR1 SGHVS, CDR2 FNYEAQ. CDR3 in amino acids: CASSSTGQNTEAFF. The CDR3 bases are TGTGCCAGCAGCTCGACGGGACAGAACACTGAAGCTTTCTTT.

The chain is built from TRBV9 and TRBJ2-3; no definite D call. Trimming left V 0 bases short and J 4 bases short, with 6 bases between. The CDR3 spans 13 residues. Germline V lookup: CDR1 SGDLS, CDR2 YYNGEE. CDR3 loop: CASSVATPDTQYF. DNA of the CDR3: TGTGCCAGCAGCGTAGCTACGCCAGATACGCAGTATTTT.